These T cell receptor beta chains were read from a single sample in a study of cytomegalovirus exposure and HLA in healthy donors. Some clones are missing from TCRdb's copy, which holds only in-frame ones; the method was immunoSEQ multiplex PCR. The listing records 45,000 or so clones. Sequenced sample: PBMCs. These receptors were obtained from a male donor in good health and CMV-seronegative. The CDR3 runs from the conserved cysteine through the conserved F or W. The D gene is left open where the match is weak. Clone sizes are given selectively: once, few, many, or a class where the clone is expanded.

clone size: .
D gene: TRBD2
J gene: TRBJ2-7
V gene: TRBV30
CDR3 protein: CAWSVGGSSYEQYF
CDR3 DNA: TGTGCCTGGAGTGTAGGCGGGAGCAGCTACGAGCAGTACTTC

clone size: .
D gene: TRBD2
J gene: TRBJ2-7
V gene: TRBV7-9
CDR3 protein: CASSSFRGLAGLEQYF
CDR3 DNA: TGTGCCAGCAGCTCCTTCAGGGGACTAGCGGGACTCGAGCAGTACTTC

clone size: .
D gene: .
J gene: TRBJ2-3
V gene: TRBV19
CDR3 protein: CASSTGDVSTDTQYF
CDR3 DNA: TGTGCCAGTAGTACCGGAGACGTGAGCACAGATACGCAGTATTTT

clone size: .
D gene: .
J gene: TRBJ1-2
V gene: TRBV7-9
CDR3 protein: CASSLSGVNYGYTF
CDR3 DNA: TGTGCCAGCAGCTTATCAGGGGTAAACTATGGCTACACCTTC

clone size: .
D gene: TRBD1
J gene: TRBJ1-2
V gene: TRBV10-2
CDR3 protein: CASSQNRGQDGYTF
CDR3 DNA: TGCGCCAGCAGTCAAAACAGGGGGCAAGATGGCTACACCTTC

clone size: .
D gene: .
J gene: TRBJ2-7
V gene: TRBV11-3
CDR3 protein: CASSLGGDLSQQYF
CDR3 DNA: TGTGCCAGCAGCTTAGGGGGGGACTTAAGTCAGCAGTACTTC

clone size: .
D gene: TRBD1
J gene: TRBJ1-5
V gene: TRBV30
CDR3 protein: CAWSVGTGRLNQPQHF
CDR3 DNA: TGTGCCTGGAGTGTAGGGACAGGGAGACTTAATCAGCCCCAGCATTTT

clone size: .
D gene: .
J gene: TRBJ2-2
V gene: TRBV4-1
CDR3 protein: CASSPAELLTGELFF
CDR3 DNA: TGCGCCAGCAGCCCCGCGGAACTTCTCACCGGGGAGCTGTTTTTT

clone size: large
D gene: TRBD2
J gene: TRBJ2-7
V gene: TRBV7-3
CDR3 protein: CASSDPTSSDEQYF
CDR3 DNA: TGTGCCAGCAGCGACCCGACTAGCAGTGACGAGCAGTACTTC

clone size: .
D gene: TRBD1
J gene: TRBJ1-4
V gene: TRBV6-1
CDR3 protein: CASSENRGQKLFF
CDR3 DNA: TGTGCCAGCAGTGAAAACAGGGGGCAAAAACTGTTTTTT

clone size: .
D gene: TRBD1
J gene: TRBJ2-7
V gene: TRBV18
CDR3 protein: CASSDRDRVYEQYF
CDR3 DNA: TGTGCCAGCTCGGACCGGGACAGAGTCTACGAGCAGTACTTC

clone size: .
D gene: TRBD2
J gene: TRBJ2-2
V gene: TRBV18
CDR3 protein: CASSPTSGRDTGELFF
CDR3 DNA: TGTGCCAGCTCACCAACTAGCGGGAGAGACACCGGGGAGCTGTTTTTT

clone size: .
D gene: .
J gene: TRBJ2-2
V gene: TRBV28
CDR3 protein: CASSNRQGGELFF
CDR3 DNA: TGTGCCAGCAGTAATCGTCAGGGAGGGGAGCTGTTTTTT

clone size: .
D gene: .
J gene: TRBJ2-1
V gene: TRBV9
CDR3 protein: CASSVATGLGLAEQFF
CDR3 DNA: TGTGCCAGCAGCGTAGCTACAGGTCTAGGGCTGGCTGAGCAGTTCTTC

clone size: .
D gene: TRBD1
J gene: TRBJ1-4
V gene: TRBV10-3
CDR3 protein: CAISISQGASEKLFF
CDR3 DNA: TGTGCCATCAGTATATCACAGGGGGCTAGTGAAAAACTGTTTTTT

clone size: .
D gene: TRBD2
J gene: TRBJ2-1
V gene: TRBV30
CDR3 protein: CAWGFGGRGEQFF
CDR3 DNA: TGTGCCTGGGGTTTCGGCGGGAGAGGCGAGCAGTTCTTC

clone size: .
D gene: .
J gene: TRBJ2-1
V gene: TRBV6-5
CDR3 protein: CASGRVKEQFF
CDR3 DNA: TGTGCCAGCGGGCGGGTGAAGGAGCAGTTCTTC

clone size: .
D gene: .
J gene: TRBJ2-3
V gene: TRBV9
CDR3 protein: CASSVGQDTQYF
CDR3 DNA: TGTGCCAGCAGCGTAGGTCAAGATACGCAGTATTTT

clone size: .
D gene: TRBD2
J gene: TRBJ2-1
V gene: TRBV5-1
CDR3 protein: CASSLRLAGSIPDNEQFF
CDR3 DNA: TGCGCCAGCAGCTTGCGGCTAGCGGGATCCATCCCAGACAATGAGCAGTTCTTC

clone size: .
D gene: .
J gene: TRBJ1-5
V gene: TRBV19
CDR3 protein: CASSVTRFNQPQHF
CDR3 DNA: TGTGCCAGTAGTGTCACGAGATTCAATCAGCCCCAGCATTTT

clone size: .
D gene: TRBD1
J gene: TRBJ2-7
V gene: TRBV9
CDR3 protein: CASSVGQGDYEQYF
CDR3 DNA: TGTGCCAGCAGCGTAGGACAGGGAGACTACGAGCAGTACTTC

clone size: .
D gene: .
J gene: TRBJ2-7
V gene: TRBV6-5
CDR3 protein: CASSLRRQSAYEQYF
CDR3 DNA: TGTGCCAGCAGTTTACGCAGACAGTCAGCCTACGAGCAGTACTTC